This TCR beta chain was recorded in a study of blood T cell repertoires in COVID-19. Study-wide context: Sites across the United States, Italy and Spain contributed samples from acute and convalescent COVID-19. PBMCs, B-cell-depleted T cells, or T cells were the source of the cDNA or gDNA that made up the material.

CDR3 length: 14 amino acids. Per the germline V gene, CDR1 is ENHRY and CDR2 is SYGVKD. The V end was cut by 6 bases, the J end by 4 bases, with 15 bases between. Per the authors' pipeline: Amplification of reference gene primers provided the estimated nucleated cell counts. TCRdb's table, derived via immunoSEQ multiplex PCR, lists solely in-frame clones and lacks some. The V and J calls and clone size were taken over from that table, and D and trimming were inferred from the DNA. The sample holds 250,000 to 300,000 clones, about 89% seen once. The sequenced sample consisted of peripheral blood. The rearrangement joins TRBV10-3 to TRBJ1-1, with D perhaps TRBD1 (5 bases). This receptor was obtained from a woman in her 40s who had recovered from COVID-19. The CDR3 coding sequence is TGTGCCATCAGGGGGGAGGGTGGATTCACTGAAGCTTTCTTT. It encodes CAIRGEGGFTEAFF.